This TCR beta chain was profiled in a study of blood T cell repertoires in COVID-19. For the study at large: T cells, B-cell-depleted T cells, or PBMCs supplied cDNA or gDNA.

This table comes from immunoSEQ multiplex PCR, and its TCRdb copy is limited to in-frame clones, with some not included. The table shows roughly 300,000 clones, with approximately 90% occurring only once. The CDR3 sequence is 14 residues long. The germline V gene encodes CDR1 LNHDA and CDR2 SQIVND (reference sequence). Between the trimmed V and J ends, which lost 3 bases and 1 base, there was a span of 9 bases. Participants spanned ages about 18 to 90 years and resided in about two dozen US areas. Assignments of participants to cohorts depended upon their own reported clinical history. The V gene is TRBV19, the J gene TRBJ1-1, with D hard to call. The sequencing input was PBMCs or T cells enriched from blood (not recorded which). The sequence was obtained from a woman in her 30s who had recovered from COVID-19. The CDR3 here is CASSIGSSNTEAFF. CDR3 sequence (DNA): TGTGCCAGTAGTATTGGTAGCTCGAACACTGAAGCTTTCTTT.